These T cell receptor beta chains were read from a single sample in a study of blood T cell repertoires in COVID-19. Profiled with immunoSEQ multiplex PCR; TCRdb holds only in-frame clones, not every one. The table lists roughly 200,000 clones, less than 90% of them singletons, with roughly 2.6% in the top ten. Sequencing was carried out using PBMCs or T cells enriched from blood (not recorded which). The receptors were sampled from a woman between 25 and 40 years old who had recovered from COVID-19. Both conserved end residues are part of each CDR3. Each record gives: D gene, J gene, V gene, clone size, CDR3 protein, CDR3 DNA. A D gene is named only where the DNA matches it firmly. Size values are once, few and many counts, or a class for expanded clones, and some rows have none.

-,TRBJ2-7,TRBV10-1,-,CASAILPYEQYF,TGCGCCAGTGCCATACTGCCCTACGAGCAGTACTTC
-,TRBJ1-6,TRBV2,-,CASSWTSSYNSPLHF,TGTGCCAGCAGCTGGACTAGCTCCTATAATTCACCCCTCCACTTT
-,TRBJ2-2,TRBV2,-,CASQGIGGELFF,TGTGCCAGCCAGGGGATCGGCGGGGAGCTGTTTTTT
-,TRBJ1-6,TRBV3-1/TRBV3-2,-,CASSPLGGDSPLHF,TGTGCCAGCAGCCCCCTCGGAGGGGATTCACCCCTCCACTTT
TRBD1,TRBJ2-7,TRBV9,-,CASSVGTGDFYEQYF,TGTGCCAGCAGCGTAGGGACAGGGGACTTCTACGAGCAGTACTTC
TRBD1,TRBJ2-1,TRBV9,-,CASSVVGTGDNEQFF,TGTGCCAGCAGCGTAGTTGGCACAGGGGACAATGAGCAGTTCTTC
TRBD1,TRBJ1-1,TRBV7-3,once,CASSPLPGSGQGDTEAFF,TGTGCCAGCAGCCCACTCCCGGGGTCGGGACAGGGTGACACTGAAGCTTTCTTT
-,TRBJ2-7,TRBV3-1/TRBV3-2,-,CASSQEGRGSYEQYF,TGTGCCAGCAGCCAAGAGGGCCGGGGGTCCTACGAGCAGTACTTC
-,TRBJ1-1,TRBV4-3,-,CASSQDTVGPTEAFF,TGCGCCAGCAGCCAAGATACCGTGGGGCCCACTGAAGCTTTCTTT
TRBD1,TRBJ1-3,TRBV4-3,once,CASSQMGTGGVGNTIYF,TGCGCCAGCAGCCAGATGGGGACAGGCGGGGTTGGAAACACCATATATTTT
-,TRBJ1-1,TRBV19,-,CASSRWGEPNTEAFF,TGTGCCAGTAGTAGATGGGGCGAACCGAACACTGAAGCTTTCTTT
-,TRBJ1-2,TRBV19,-,CASSFSLGDGYTF,TGTGCCAGTAGTTTTAGCTTGGGTGATGGCTACACCTTC
-,TRBJ2-1,TRBV27,-,CASSSGGSYNEQFF,TGTGCCAGCAGTTCGGGTGGCTCCTACAATGAGCAGTTCTTC
TRBD1,TRBJ2-3,TRBV11-1,-,CASSLEGASTDTQYF,TGTGCCAGCAGCTTAGAGGGGGCTAGCACAGATACGCAGTATTTT
TRBD1,TRBJ2-7,TRBV4-1,-,CASSQTGGVGYEQYF,TGCGCCAGCAGCCAGACAGGGGGCGTCGGATACGAGCAGTACTTC
-,TRBJ2-4,TRBV7-3,-,CASSLHRENIQYF,TGTGCCAGCAGCTTACACAGGGAAAACATTCAGTACTTC
TRBD2,TRBJ2-5,TRBV12-5,-,CASAPGGEETQYF,TGTGCTAGTGCCCCGGGGGGAGAAGAGACCCAGTACTTC
-,TRBJ2-3,TRBV5-4,-,CASSLGQYSTDTQYF,TGTGCCAGCAGCTTGGGACAGTATTCCACAGATACGCAGTATTTT
-,TRBJ1-4,TRBV7-2,-,CASRPTGSPTNEKLFF,TGTGCCAGCAGACCAACCGGGAGCCCAACTAATGAAAAACTGTTTTTT
-,TRBJ1-5,TRBV12-5,-,CASGLNPRGNSNQPQHF,TGTGCTAGTGGACTCAACCCCCGGGGAAATAGCAATCAGCCCCAGCATTTT
-,TRBJ2-1,TRBV14,-,CASSQGGSSYNEQFF,TGTGCCAGCAGCCAGGGGGGTAGCTCCTACAATGAGCAGTTCTTC
-,TRBJ1-2,TRBV7-8,-,CASSFAGSGGYTF,TGTGCCAGCAGCTTCGCGGGGTCGGGGGGCTACACCTTC
TRBD2,TRBJ2-3,TRBV5-6,-,CASSLHLAGGIDTQYF,TGTGCCAGCAGCTTGCATCTAGCGGGGGGCATAGATACGCAGTATTTT
TRBD1,TRBJ2-2,TRBV7-6,-,CASSPETGATGELFF,TGTGCCAGCAGCCCCGAGACAGGGGCCACCGGGGAGCTGTTTTTT
TRBD2,TRBJ2-1,TRBV5-4,-,CASSEGLAGIGDNEQFF,TGTGCCAGCAGCGAGGGACTAGCGGGGATAGGAGACAATGAGCAGTTCTTC
-,TRBJ2-6,TRBV4-3,-,CASSQGRPHSGANVLTF,TGCGCCAGCAGCCAAGGCAGGCCCCACTCTGGGGCCAACGTCCTGACTTTC
TRBD2,TRBJ2-1,TRBV7-8,-,CASSSTSGTSYNEQFF,TGTGCCAGCAGCTCGACTAGCGGGACCTCCTACAATGAGCAGTTCTTC
TRBD1,TRBJ1-2,TRBV6-2/TRBV6-3,-,CASSTRTGANYGYTF,TGTGCCAGCAGTACCCGGACAGGGGCTAACTATGGCTACACCTTC
-,TRBJ2-1,TRBV7-3,-,CASSLFPGVHEQFF,TGTGCCAGCAGCTTATTTCCCGGGGTTCATGAGCAGTTCTTC
-,TRBJ1-5,TRBV28,-,CASRPPGLNQPQHF,TGTGCCAGCAGACCCCCGGGTCTTAATCAGCCCCAGCATTTT
-,TRBJ1-2,TRBV6-5,-,CASRIRGNYGYTF,TGTGCCAGCAGAATCCGGGGAAACTATGGCTACACCTTC
-,TRBJ2-5,TRBV2,-,CASTGRRQETQYF,TGTGCCAGCACGGGAAGGAGGCAAGAGACCCAGTACTTC
TRBD1,TRBJ1-2,TRBV5-6,-,CASSRTGGAFGYTF,TGTGCCAGCAGCCGAACAGGGGGCGCTTTTGGCTACACCTTC
-,TRBJ1-1,TRBV20-1,-,CSASFGGDTEAFF,TGCAGTGCTAGTTTCGGGGGAGACACTGAAGCTTTCTTT
-,TRBJ1-6,TRBV7-2,-,CASSRSNSPLHF,TGTGCCAGCAGCCGGAGCAATTCACCCCTCCACTTT
TRBD2,TRBJ2-3,TRBV4-2,-,CASSQADARGTSGGSTDTQYF,TGTGCCAGCAGCCAAGCCGATGCAAGGGGGACTAGCGGGGGAAGCACAGATACGCAGTATTTT
TRBD2,TRBJ2-1,TRBV11-3,-,CASSLDGGGAYNEQFF,TGTGCCAGCAGCTTAGACGGCGGGGGGGCCTACAATGAGCAGTTCTTC
-,TRBJ1-1,TRBV27,-,CASSRPGGNAEAFF,TGTGCCAGCTCCCGCCCGGGGGGTAACGCTGAAGCTTTCTTT
-,TRBJ2-1,TRBV7-3,-,CASSDGIYNEQFF,TGTGCCAGCAGCGACGGGATATACAATGAGCAGTTCTTC
-,TRBJ2-5,TRBV18,-,CASSPPSGETQYF,TGTGCCAGCTCACCACCCAGCGGCGAGACCCAGTACTTC
-,TRBJ1-2,TRBV6-2/TRBV6-3,-,CASSFGPGDGYTF,TGTGCCAGCAGTTTTGGGCCGGGGGACGGCTACACCTTC
TRBD1,TRBJ1-2,TRBV12-5,once,CASAGPWDREGGYTF,TGTGCTAGTGCTGGGCCCTGGGACAGGGAAGGTGGCTACACCTTC
-,TRBJ1-6,TRBV29-1,once,CSVLTARDSPLHF,TGCAGCGTCCTGACAGCCCGGGATTCACCCCTCCACTTT
TRBD2,TRBJ2-7,TRBV2,-,CASSPGLAGVYEQYF,TGTGCCAGCAGTCCCGGACTAGCGGGGGTGTACGAGCAGTACTTC
TRBD1,TRBJ1-1,TRBV2,once,CASSEGQEVYAFF,TGTGCCAGCAGTGAGGGACAGGAGGTTTACGCTTTCTTT
TRBD2,TRBJ2-3,TRBV7-9,-,CASSRSGVDTQYF,TGTGCCAGCAGCCGTAGCGGGGTAGATACGCAGTATTTT
-,TRBJ1-6,TRBV6-5,-,CASSRRGLNSPLHF,TGTGCCAGCAGCCGGCGGGGCCTGAATTCACCCCTCCACTTT
TRBD1,TRBJ1-5,TRBV19,-,CASSRDYRGQPQHF,TGTGCCAGTAGTAGGGATTACAGGGGTCAGCCCCAGCATTTT
TRBD1,TRBJ2-1,TRBV4-3,-,CASSQGLGWDRAYNEQFF,TGCGCCAGCAGCCAAGGCCTAGGCTGGGACAGGGCGTACAATGAGCAGTTCTTC